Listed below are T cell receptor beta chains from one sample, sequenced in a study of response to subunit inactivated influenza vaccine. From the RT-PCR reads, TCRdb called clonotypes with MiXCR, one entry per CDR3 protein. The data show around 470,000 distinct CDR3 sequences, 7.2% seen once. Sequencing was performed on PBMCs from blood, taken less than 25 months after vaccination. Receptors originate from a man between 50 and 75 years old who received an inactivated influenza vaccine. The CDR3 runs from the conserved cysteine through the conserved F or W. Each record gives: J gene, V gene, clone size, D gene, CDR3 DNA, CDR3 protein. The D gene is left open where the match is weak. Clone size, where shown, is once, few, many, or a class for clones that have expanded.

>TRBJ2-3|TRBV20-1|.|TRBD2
TGCAGCGCCCATCTAGCGGGAGAAGATACGCAGTATTTT
CSAHLAGEDTQYF
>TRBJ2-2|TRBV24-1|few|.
TGTGCCACCTTTGACCACAACACCGGGGAGCTGTTTTTT
CATFDHNTGELFF
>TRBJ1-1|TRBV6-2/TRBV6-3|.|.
TGTGCCAGCCAGGGAACGATCCTCTTGAACACTGAAGCTTTCTTT
CASQGTILLNTEAFF
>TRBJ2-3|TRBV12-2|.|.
TGTGCAAGTCGCAGAAAAGCGGGGAACACAGATACGCAGTATTTT
CASRRKAGNTDTQYF
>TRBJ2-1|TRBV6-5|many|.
TGTGCCAGCAGTTACCAACCTTTGGGGAATGAGCAGTTCTTC
CASSYQPLGNEQFF
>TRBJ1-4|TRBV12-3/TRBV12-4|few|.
TGTGCCAGCAGTTTCCTAATTGATGAAAAACTGTTTTTT
CASSFLIDEKLFF
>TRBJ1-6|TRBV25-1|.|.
TGTGCCAGCGGGGTAGTCCCCCTCCACTTT
CASGVVPLHF
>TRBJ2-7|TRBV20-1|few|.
TGCAGTGCTAGGAGCCTAGCTGGTTACGAGCAGTACTTC
CSARSLAGYEQYF
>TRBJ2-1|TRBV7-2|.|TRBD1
TGTGCCAGCAGCTTGACAGGGTCCTTCCTCAATGAGCAGTTCTTC
CASSLTGSFLNEQFF
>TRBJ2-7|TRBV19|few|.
TGTGCCAGTACAGACAGACTCTCCTACGAGCAGTACTTC
CASTDRLSYEQYF
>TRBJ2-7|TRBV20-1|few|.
TGCAGTGCTAGAGACTGGCAGTACGAGCAGTACTTC
CSARDWQYEQYF
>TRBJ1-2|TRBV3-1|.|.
TGTGCCAGCAGCCAAGAAAGAAGGACAATCCTGAGAGATGGCTACACCTTC
CASSQERRTILRDGYTF
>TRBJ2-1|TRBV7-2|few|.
TGTGCCAGCAGCTTAGGATTTGGACTTAATGAGCAGTTCTTC
CASSLGFGLNEQFF
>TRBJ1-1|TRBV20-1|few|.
TGCAGTGCTAAAGTAACAGCCACCGAAGCTTTCTTT
CSAKVTATEAFF
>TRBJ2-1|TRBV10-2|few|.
TGCGCCAGCAGTGAGTCTGGAATGGGAGCCTACAATGAGCAGTTCTTC
CASSESGMGAYNEQFF
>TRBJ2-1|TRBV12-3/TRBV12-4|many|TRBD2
TGTGCCAGCAGTTTATCAAGACTAGCATCTCTCAATGAGCAGTTCTTC
CASSLSRLASLNEQFF
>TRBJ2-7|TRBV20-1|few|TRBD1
TGCAGTGCTAGAGACGCCGGGACAGGGAACAACGAGCAGTACTTC
CSARDAGTGNNEQYF
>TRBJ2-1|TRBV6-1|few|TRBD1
TGTGCCAGCAGTGAGACAGGGGGCTGGAATGAGCAGTTCTTC
CASSETGGWNEQFF
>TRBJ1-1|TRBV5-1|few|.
TGCGCCAGCAGCTTGTACCCGGTGGGGCTGAACACTGAAGCTTTCTTT
CASSLYPVGLNTEAFF
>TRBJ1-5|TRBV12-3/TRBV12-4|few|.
TGTGCCAGCTCGACCCAGGGTTTAAATCAGCCCCAGCATTTT
CASSTQGLNQPQHF
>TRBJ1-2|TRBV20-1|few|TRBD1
TGCAGTGCTAGAGCGTCAGGACAGGGAGGCTATGGCTACACCTTC
CSARASGQGGYGYTF
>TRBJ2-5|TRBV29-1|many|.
TGCAGCGCCTCCCAGGGGACAATGATGAGGGAGACCCAGTACTTC
CSASQGTMMRETQYF
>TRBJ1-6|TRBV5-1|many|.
TGCGCCAGCAGCGTAGGTGCTTCACCCCTCCACTTT
CASSVGASPLHF
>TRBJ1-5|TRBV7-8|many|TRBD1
TGTGCCAGCAGCGACAGGGGAAGCGGTCAGCCCCAGCATTTT
CASSDRGSGQPQHF
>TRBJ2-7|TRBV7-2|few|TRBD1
TGTGCCAGCAGCCTAGTCCCGGGGACAGGCAACGAGCAGTACTTC
CASSLVPGTGNEQYF
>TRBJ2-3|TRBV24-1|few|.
TGTGCCACCAGTGACCATGGGACAGATACGCAGTATTTT
CATSDHGTDTQYF
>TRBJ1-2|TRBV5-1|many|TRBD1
TGCGCCAGCAGCGGTGATATACAGGGGGGGAATGGCTACACCTTC
CASSGDIQGGNGYTF
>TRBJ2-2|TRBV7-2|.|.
TGTGCCAGCAGCTCTTCGTTGGGGGCTAACACCGGGGAGCTGTTTTTT
CASSSSLGANTGELFF
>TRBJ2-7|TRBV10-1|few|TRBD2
TGCGCCAGGAAACTTATTTTCATACTGACCATCAGAGGGGAGGGATACGAGCAGTACTTC
CARKLIFILTIRGEGYEQYF
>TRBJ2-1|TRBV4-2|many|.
TGTGCCAGCAGCCATTCCGCCGGCGGAGGCTCCTACAATGAGCAGTTCTTC
CASSHSAGGGSYNEQFF
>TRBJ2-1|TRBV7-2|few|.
TGTGCCAGCAGCTTAATCGCAGGGGGGGACAATGAGCAGTTCTTC
CASSLIAGGDNEQFF
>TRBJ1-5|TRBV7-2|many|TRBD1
TGTGCCAGCAGCCGCAAGGGACAGGGCTCTCAGCCCCAGCATTTT
CASSRKGQGSQPQHF
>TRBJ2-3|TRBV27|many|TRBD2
TGTGCCAGCAGTAAACTAGCGGGAGTTCCAGATACGCAGTATTTT
CASSKLAGVPDTQYF
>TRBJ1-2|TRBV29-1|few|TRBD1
TGCAGCGTTGAGAGGACAGGAGCCTATGGCTACACCTTC
CSVERTGAYGYTF
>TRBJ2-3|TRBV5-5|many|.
TGTGCCAGCAGCCTCCTGACAGGAATTAGCACAGATACGCAGTATTTT
CASSLLTGISTDTQYF
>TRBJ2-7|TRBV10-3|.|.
TGTGCCATCAGTGGTTCCCGCGCGGAGGTCGCCTACGAGCAGTACTTC
CAISGSRAEVAYEQYF
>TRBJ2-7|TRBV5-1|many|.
TGTGCCAGCAGCTTAGATAGAGGCTCCTACGAGCAGTACTTC
CASSLDRGSYEQYF
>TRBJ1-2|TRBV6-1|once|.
TGTGCCAGCAGTGGAGTAAACAGGGTTGGCTCGTATGGCTACACCTTC
CASSGVNRVGSYGYTF
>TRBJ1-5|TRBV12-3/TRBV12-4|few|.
TGTGCCACCTCTTTGGGGGACGGGGGCCGCAATCAGCCCCAGCATTTT
CATSLGDGGRNQPQHF
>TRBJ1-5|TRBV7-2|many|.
TGTGCCAGCAGTGAGCGGTTGAATCAGCCCCAGCATTTT
CASSERLNQPQHF
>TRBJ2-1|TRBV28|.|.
TGTGCCAGCAGGCCTAGGGATAGCTCCTACAATGAGCAGTTCTTC
CASRPRDSSYNEQFF
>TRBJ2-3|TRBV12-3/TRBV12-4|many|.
TGCGCCAGCAGCTTACAGGGCGTGACAGATACGCAGTATTTT
CASSLQGVTDTQYF
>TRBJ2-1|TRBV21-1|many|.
TGTGCCAGCCGGGACTTCTACAATGAGCAGTTCTTC
CASRDFYNEQFF
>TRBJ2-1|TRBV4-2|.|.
TGTGCCAGCAGCCAGGCCGGGACCTCTTTTGGCTACAATGAGCAGTTCTTC
CASSQAGTSFGYNEQFF
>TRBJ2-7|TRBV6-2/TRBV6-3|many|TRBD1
TGTGCCACCGCACCTGGGGACAGCGGACGACCGCAGTACTTC
CATAPGDSGRPQYF
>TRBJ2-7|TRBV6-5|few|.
TGTGCCAGCAGTTACTCGAACAGGGATCCTGGCGAGCAGTACTTC
CASSYSNRDPGEQYF
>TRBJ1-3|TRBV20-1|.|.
TGCAGTGCTTCCGGAGGCGTTTGGACAAAGGGGAGCTCTGGAAACACCATATATTTT
CSASGGVWTKGSSGNTIYF
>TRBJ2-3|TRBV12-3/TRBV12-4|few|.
TGTGCCAGCACCTTTAGAGGGCAGGAAGATACGCAGTATTTT
CASTFRGQEDTQYF
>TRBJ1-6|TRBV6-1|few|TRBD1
TGTGCCAGCAGTGCCTCCGGGACAGCGACTCTAGGACCCCTCCACTTT
CASSASGTATLGPLHF